This T cell receptor (beta chain) was recorded in a study of T cell changes during pregnancy in multiple sclerosis. This table comes from immunoSEQ multiplex PCR, and its TCRdb copy is limited to in-frame clones, with some not included. The sample shows around 63,000 clones, 91% of them seen only once. V shed 4 bases and J shed 3 bases, with 12 bases lying between them. Germline V lookup: CDR1 SNHLY, CDR2 FYNNEI. This CDR3 spans 14 amino acids. The clonotype comes from a female donor in good health, enrolled as a control in a pregnancy study. The chain is built from TRBV2 and TRBJ1-2, with D possibly matching TRBD1 (5 bases). The sequences come from peripheral blood, collected in the third trimester of pregnancy. CDR3 nucleotide sequence: TGTGCCAGCAGTGCTCAGGGTTCGGACTATGGCTACACCTTC. Encoded protein: CASSAQGSDYGYTF.